This TCR beta chain was observed in a study of draining lymph node invasion in breast cancer (dated by TCRdb to about 2020). For context, the study as a whole: Nodal metastasis was diagnosed by histology and cytokeratin immunohistochemistry, and confirmation was obtained by EpCAM/CD45 flow cytometry. From every patient, the primary tumor plus matched non-invaded and tumor-invaded tumor-draining lymph nodes were collected, and both Treg and Tconv subsets were profiled. Across breast cancer tissues, a separate targeted assay used bulk TCR-beta CDR3 sequencing to compare sorted memory regulatory T cells with memory conventional CD4 T cells. The separate targeted TCR sequencing covered lymph nodes from about 5 patients, with primary tumors sequenced for three of those patients. Broader findings and caveats from the paper: Detection of some of the top 100 tumor clones in both invaded and non-invaded nodes suggests recirculation between tumor and draining nodes. In the targeted TCR-seq data, Tregs appeared to be more clonally expanded than Tconvs in all tissues, and lower diversity was found for both subsets in tumor than in lymph nodes. Per tissue, roughly 12-25% of Treg TCRs were found to be shared with Tconvs, and this sharing was interpreted as suggesting peripheral Treg induction. Shared TCRs between Treg and Tconv subsets were considered suggestive but not proof of common clonal origin. The tumor top-100 clone tracking analysis was possible in only a couple of patients. Data could not resolve whether Treg conversion occurred in a given organ or whether converted Tregs recirculated between nodes and tumor.

Memory regulatory T cells were sorted as CD4+ CD45RA- CD25high cells. Whether a tumor-draining lymph node counted as invaded or non-invaded depended on the presence or absence of metastatic tumor cells. Before staining and sorting, a Miltenyi Pan T Cell isolation kit was used to pre-enrich the T cells. Immunohistochemistry for estrogen receptor, progesterone receptor, HER2 and Ki-67 was used to characterize the primary tumors. Fresh surgical tissue was processed within a few hours after surgery by cutting into small fragments. Tissue fragments were enzymatically digested with Liberase TL plus DNase for under 25 minutes and were then filtered through a 40-micrometer strainer. After DAPI live/dead staining, cells were sorted on a BD FACS Aria II, reaching about 98-99% purity. Sorted cells were lysed in TCL buffer and RNA was purified with a Norgen Single Cell RNA purification kit including DNase treatment.

In the case of this clonotype: What antigen it recognizes has not been identified. Base qualities are missing; no much larger clone stands one base away.

Relative to germline, V is 0 bases shorter and J is 7 bases shorter, with 12 bases between their ends. Including cysteine and phenylalanine, the CDR3 has 14 amino acids. This entry keeps only the CDR3 DNA: 42 bases, framed from base 1. According to the germline V gene, CDR1 reads ENHRY and CDR2 reads SYGVKD. The library was made by bulk RNA-seq. The sample was run on an Illumina HiSeq 2500. In the authors' own workflow: For the separate targeted TCR-seq dataset, MiXCR version 2.1.5 with default parameters extracted and quantified CDR3 sequences from raw reads. The separate targeted TCR-seq dataset defined each TCR-beta clone by its combination of V gene, J gene and CDR3 sequence. In the separate targeted TCR-seq dataset, clones with fewer than three counts were first removed, after which only the 90% most strongly expressed clones per sample were kept. For each tissue in the separate targeted TCR-seq dataset, Treg-Tconv overlap was calculated by dividing the number of shared clones by the total number of Treg clones and multiplying by 100. In TCRdb, the public reads were trimmed at Q25 with fastp and aligned with MiXCR, with productive beta chains retained. For every CDR3 protein sequence, its rows merge into one entry that carries the most common genes and DNA. The V and J calls come from TCRdb's annotation, not from the publication. This sample is represented by 1,000 to 1,500 distinct CDR3 sequences; 50% to 75% of them were singletons. The ten largest clones capture more than 9% of the sample.

The sequence joins TRBV10-3 to TRBJ2-5; no D gene call is confident. The specimen sequenced was sorted memory Tregs from a lymph node. The cell subset or site label here, explained by the study, means: CD45RA-negative sorted CD4+ T cells (memory Tconv or effector/memory Treg). This receptor was taken from a female donor with luminal breast cancer. The DNA is as follows: TGTGCCATCAGTGAGTCCCAGGCTGCAGGGACCCAGTACTTC. It specifies CAISESQAAGTQYF.